The T cell receptor (beta chain) under discussion was sequenced for a study of T cells in women clearing cervical HPV infection. With respect to this clone: The CDR3 is cut off 3 residues early in the read; its end comes from the germline J gene.

Produced via immunoSEQ multiplex PCR; TCRdb's table is partial and in-frame only. Recorded for this sample: fewer than 40,000 clones. The CDR3 covers 14 residues. In germline, CDR1 is SGHVS, CDR2 FQNEAQ. Trimming shortened V by 1 base and J by 5 bases, and 12 bases separated the two germline ends. The chain is built from TRBV7-8 and TRBJ2-7; no clear D. The source is a woman between 18 and 69 years old with a cervical HPV16 infection that either progressed to CIN3+ or cleared (not recorded which). Material: blood buffy coat. This CDR3 reads CASSLGVRGNEQYF. Incomplete CDR3 DNA: TGTGCCAGCAGCTTAGGAGTGAGAGGCAACGAG.